The 15 T cell receptor beta chains below come from one sample, sequenced in a study of CD8 T cells in ankylosing spondylitis. TCRdb fed the 5' RACE reads into MiXCR, producing one record per CDR3 protein. The table lists 200,000 or so distinct CDR3 sequences, roughly 13% of them singletons. Sequencing used blood, either unsorted or a sorted T cell fraction (not recorded which). The receptors shown here come from a female donor with ankylosing spondylitis or in good health (not recorded which).

This chain uses TRBV24-1 with TRBJ1-5; D not resolved. CDR1 and CDR2 from the germline V gene are KGHDR and SFDVKD. Trimming left V 2 bases short and J 11 bases short, with 12 bases between. CDR3 length: 13 amino acids. DNA of the CDR3: TGTGCCACCAGTGATTCCCTGGCCTGGGCCCAGCATTTT. It translates to CATSDSLAWAQHF.

This clonotype showed up many times. The rearrangement uses TRBV28 and TRBJ2-7; the D is unclear. The CDR3 totals 12 residues. V was clipped by 4 bases and J by 3 bases, with 7 bases between them. The germline CDR1 and CDR2 sequences are MDHEN and SYDVKM. The CDR3 protein is CASSYGNYEQYF. CDR3 nucleotide sequence: TGTGCCAGCAGTTACGGTAACTACGAGCAGTACTTC.

Regarding this clonotype: This may arise from a read error, as a much more abundant clone is one base away. The rearrangement joins TRBV6-2 or TRBV6-3 to TRBJ1-1; D may be TRBD1 (5 bases). V shed 5 bases and J shed 7 bases, with 11 bases lying between them. This CDR3 is 12 amino acids long. CDR1 and CDR2 from the germline V gene are MNHEY and SVGEGT. This chain's CDR3 is CASSEGYSEAFF. The DNA of the CDR3 is TGTGCCAGCAGTGAGGGGTACAGTGAAGCTTTCTTT.

In this sample, this clonotype turned up many times. The chain carries TRBV12-3 or TRBV12-4 and TRBJ1-3, with D hard to call. The CDR3 sequence is 11 residues long. The V gene lost 8 bases and the J gene lost 2 bases, with 4 bases spanning the gap. As DNA, the CDR3 is TGTGCCAGCGGACCTGGAAACACCATATATTTT. This sequence encodes CASGPGNTIYF.

The chain combines TRBV15 with TRBJ2-7, with no clear D. The CDR3 runs 19 residues. CDR1 and CDR2 from the germline V gene are LNHNV and YYDKDF (reference sequence). V lost 0 bases and J 2 bases, leaving 23 bases between the germline ends. For the CDR3, the DNA is TGTGCCACCAGCAGAGATAGGGAACTTCCACTTCCTATGGCCTACGAGCAGTACTTC. This gives the protein CATSRDRELPLPMAYEQYF.

This clonotype has only a few counts. V and J are TRBV6-2 or TRBV6-3 and TRBJ2-5; 7 nucleotides line up with TRBD1. The trim removed 6 bases at V and 1 base at J, leaving 5 bases unmatched. Germline assignment: CDR1 MNHEY and CDR2 SVGEGT. The length of the CDR3 is 14 residues. CDR3 region: CASRFWDSQETQYF. CDR3 DNA sequence: TGTGCCAGCAGATTCTGGGACAGCCAAGAGACCCAGTACTTC.

Ten or more counts support this clonotype. The rearrangement links TRBV28 to TRBJ1-5; unclear D gene. Germline assignment: CDR1 MDHEN and CDR2 SYDVKM. The V end was cut by 5 bases, the J end by 14 bases, with 10 bases between. This CDR3 has 10 residues. The CDR3 protein is CASSGRVKHF. The CDR3 DNA sequence: TGTGCCAGCAGTGGAAGGGTAAAGCATTTT.

This clonotype has a count of ten or more. V and J are TRBV5-1 and TRBJ2-3; 13 bases match TRBD2. In germline, CDR1 is SGHRS, CDR2 YFSETQ. This CDR3 has 16 amino acids. Losses at the gene ends were 4 bases for V and 8 bases for J; bases not matched to a gene: 10. This chain's CDR3 is CASSTGLAGRIGTQYF. The DNA for the CDR3 is TGCGCCAGCAGCACGGGACTAGCGGGACGTATCGGTACGCAGTATTTT.

This clonotype was picked up many times. The rearrangement joins TRBV21-1 to TRBJ2-1; whether TRBD1, the table's D call, matches the DNA was not checked. TRBV21-1 is an annotated pseudogene. The CDR3 spans 18 residues. CDR3 sequence: CASSSSPKGSGRYNEQFF. In DNA form, the CDR3 reads TGTGCCAGCAGCAGCTCCCCCAAGGGAAGCGGAAGATACAATGAGCAGTTCTTC.

This clonotype was detected only a few times. V is TRBV3-1 and J is TRBJ1-4; D perhaps matches TRBD1 (5 bases). Looked up from germline, CDR1 is LGHDT and CDR2 is YNNKEL (reference sequence). V was shortened by 0 bases and J by 4 bases, with 9 bases between the two germline ends. The CDR3 sequence is 15 residues long. CDR3: CASSQDGGVNEKLFF. Here the CDR3 DNA reads TGTGCCAGCAGCCAAGATGGGGGAGTTAATGAAAAACTGTTTTTT.

This clonotype was seen at least ten times. The J gene is TRBJ1-4, the V gene TRBV12-3 or TRBV12-4; D ambiguous. Deletions cut 3 bases from V and 8 bases from J, with 16 bases between. There are 15 residues in the CDR3. This chain's CDR3 is CASSFFSGGREKLFF. The DNA of the CDR3 is TGTGCCAGCAGTTTTTTCTCGGGAGGGCGAGAAAAACTGTTTTTT.

There are many counts of this clonotype. This CDR3 is CASTLDSPIYEQYF. The CDR3 DNA sequence: TGTGCCAGCACTCTGGACTCACCTATCTACGAGCAGTACTTC. The chain links TRBV12-3 or TRBV12-4 to TRBJ2-7; perhaps TRBD2 as D (5 bases). This CDR3 is built from 14 residues. Trimming shortened V by 7 bases and J by 3 bases, and 16 bases separated the two germline ends.

A few counts support this clonotype. The V gene is TRBV20-1, the J gene TRBJ2-2; D is unclear. The CDR3 covers 13 residues. The germline V gene encodes CDR1 DFQATT and CDR2 SNEGSKA (reference sequence). With 3 bases removed from V and 3 bases from J, the gap between germline ends came to 8 bases. The CDR3: CSARARYTGELFF. DNA for the CDR3: TGCAGTGCTAGGGCGCGGTACACCGGGGAGCTGTTTTTT.

This clonotype occurred many times. The chain links TRBV25-1 to TRBJ2-7, with 7 bases fitting TRBD1. Per the germline V gene, CDR1 is MGHDK and CDR2 is SYGVNS. CDR3 length equals 16 residues. Trimming at V came to 4 bases and at J to 7 bases, leaving 16 bases not matched to a gene. The CDR3 spells CASSAAFLAGGQEQYF. The CDR3 DNA sequence: TGTGCCAGCAGTGCCGCATTCTTGGCAGGGGGTCAGGAGCAGTACTTC.

This clonotype was found many times. The chain is built from TRBV6-1 and TRBJ2-1, with D possibly being TRBD2 (6 bases). The germline V gene has CDR1 MNHNS and CDR2 SASEGT. CDR3 length: 18 amino acids. V dropped 5 bases and J dropped 0 bases, with 20 bases sitting between them. The chain's CDR3 is CASSQHGTPISSYNEQFF. In nucleotides, the CDR3 is TGTGCCAGCAGTCAACATGGGACTCCCATTAGCTCCTACAATGAGCAGTTCTTC.